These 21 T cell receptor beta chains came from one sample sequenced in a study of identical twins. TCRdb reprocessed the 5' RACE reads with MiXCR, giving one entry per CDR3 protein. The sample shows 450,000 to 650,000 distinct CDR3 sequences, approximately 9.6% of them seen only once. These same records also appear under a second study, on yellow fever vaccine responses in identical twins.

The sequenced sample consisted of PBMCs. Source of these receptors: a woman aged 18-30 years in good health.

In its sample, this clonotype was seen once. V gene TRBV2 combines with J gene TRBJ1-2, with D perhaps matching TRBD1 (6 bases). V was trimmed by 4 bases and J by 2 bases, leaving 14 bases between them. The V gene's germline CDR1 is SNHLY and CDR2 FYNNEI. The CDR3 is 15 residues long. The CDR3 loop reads CASSVLDRGNYGYTF. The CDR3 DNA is TGTGCCAGCAGTGTTTTGGACAGAGGCAACTATGGCTACACCTTC.

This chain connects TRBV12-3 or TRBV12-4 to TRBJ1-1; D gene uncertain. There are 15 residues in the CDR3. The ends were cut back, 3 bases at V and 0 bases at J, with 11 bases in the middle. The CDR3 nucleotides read TGTGCCAGCAGTTTTTTGGGCAGTATGAACACTGAAGCTTTCTTT. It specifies CASSFLGSMNTEAFF.

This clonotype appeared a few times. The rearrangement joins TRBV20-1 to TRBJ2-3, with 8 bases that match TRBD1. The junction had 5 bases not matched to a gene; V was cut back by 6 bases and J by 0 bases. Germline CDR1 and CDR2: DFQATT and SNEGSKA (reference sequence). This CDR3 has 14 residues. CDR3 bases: TGCAGTGCCTCCGGACAGGGTAGCACAGATACGCAGTATTTT. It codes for CSASGQGSTDTQYF.

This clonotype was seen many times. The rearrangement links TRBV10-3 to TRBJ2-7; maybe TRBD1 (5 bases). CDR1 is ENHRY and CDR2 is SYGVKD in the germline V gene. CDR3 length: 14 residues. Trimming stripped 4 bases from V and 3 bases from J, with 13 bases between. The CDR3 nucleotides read TGTGCCATCAGTGTTGGGGCGACTCTCTACGAGCAGTACTTC. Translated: CAISVGATLYEQYF.

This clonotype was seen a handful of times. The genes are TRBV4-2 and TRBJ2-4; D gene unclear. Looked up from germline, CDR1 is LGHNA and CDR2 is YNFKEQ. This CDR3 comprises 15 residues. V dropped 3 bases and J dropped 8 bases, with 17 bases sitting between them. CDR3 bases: TGTGCCAGCAGCCATCAGTGGTCCTACGAGGACATTCAGTACTTC. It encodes CASSHQWSYEDIQYF.

The CDR3 DNA is TGTGCCATCAGTGACAGGGAAAGGTTAGATACGCAGTATTTT. Translated: CAISDRERLDTQYF. The rearrangement links TRBV10-3 to TRBJ2-3; D may be TRBD1 (5 bases). V was clipped by 3 bases and J by 5 bases, with 12 bases between them. Germline CDR1 is ENHRY and CDR2 is SYGVKD. The CDR3 has 14 residues.

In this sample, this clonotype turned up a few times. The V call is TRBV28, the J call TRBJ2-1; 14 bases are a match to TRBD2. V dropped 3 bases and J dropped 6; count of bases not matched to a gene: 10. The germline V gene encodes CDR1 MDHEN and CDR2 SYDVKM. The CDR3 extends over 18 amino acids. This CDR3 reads CASSFSGLAGGNFNEQFF. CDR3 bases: TGTGCCAGCAGTTTCTCTGGACTAGCGGGGGGTAATTTCAATGAGCAGTTCTTC.

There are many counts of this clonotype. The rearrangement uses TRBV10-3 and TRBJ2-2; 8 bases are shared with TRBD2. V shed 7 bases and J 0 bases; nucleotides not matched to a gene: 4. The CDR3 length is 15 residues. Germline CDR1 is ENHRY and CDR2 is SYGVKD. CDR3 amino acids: CAIKPGLANTGELFF. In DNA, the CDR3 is TGTGCCATCAAACCGGGACTAGCGAACACCGGGGAGCTGTTTTTT.

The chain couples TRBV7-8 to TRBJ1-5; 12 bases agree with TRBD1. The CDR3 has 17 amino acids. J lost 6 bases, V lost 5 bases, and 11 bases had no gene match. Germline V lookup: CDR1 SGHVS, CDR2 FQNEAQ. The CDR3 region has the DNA TGTGCCAGCAGCGGGGACAGGGGGCGGATATTGGGTCAGCCCCAGCATTTT. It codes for CASSGDRGRILGQPQHF.

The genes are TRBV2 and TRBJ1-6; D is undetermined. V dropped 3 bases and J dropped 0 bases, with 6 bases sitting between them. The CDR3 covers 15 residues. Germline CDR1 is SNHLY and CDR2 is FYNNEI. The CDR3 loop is CASSEISSYNSPLHF. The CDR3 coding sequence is TGTGCCAGCAGTGAGATAAGCTCCTATAATTCACCCCTCCACTTT.

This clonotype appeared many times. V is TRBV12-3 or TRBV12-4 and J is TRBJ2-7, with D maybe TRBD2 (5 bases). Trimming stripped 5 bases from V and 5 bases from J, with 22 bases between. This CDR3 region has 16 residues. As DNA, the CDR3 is TGTGCCAGCAGTCCGGGTCTCCGGAGTAAGGGAGACGAGCAGTACTTC. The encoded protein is CASSPGLRSKGDEQYF.

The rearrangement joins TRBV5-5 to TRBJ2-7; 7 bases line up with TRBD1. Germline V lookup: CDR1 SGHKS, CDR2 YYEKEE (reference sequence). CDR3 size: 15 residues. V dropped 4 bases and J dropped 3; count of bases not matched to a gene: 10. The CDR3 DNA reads TGTGCCAGCAGCGCGCTGGGGGACAGCCTCTACGAGCAGTACTTC. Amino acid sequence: CASSALGDSLYEQYF.

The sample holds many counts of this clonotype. Written as DNA, the CDR3 is TGTGCCATCAAGTCAGCGGGGAGTCAGGACGAGCAGTACTTC. This codes for CAIKSAGSQDEQYF. The chain carries TRBV10-3 and TRBJ2-7; 7 bases fit TRBD2. J lost 5 bases, V lost 7 bases, and 11 bases had no gene match. The CDR3 loop spans 14 amino acids. Germline CDR1 reads ENHRY; CDR2 reads SYGVKD.

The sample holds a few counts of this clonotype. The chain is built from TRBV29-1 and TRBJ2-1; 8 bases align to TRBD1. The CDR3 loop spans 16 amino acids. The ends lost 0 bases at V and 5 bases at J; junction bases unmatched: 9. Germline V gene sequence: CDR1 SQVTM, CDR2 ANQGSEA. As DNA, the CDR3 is TGCAGCGTTGAAGATGGAGGACAGGGTACAAACAATGAGCAGTTCTTC. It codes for CSVEDGGQGTNNEQFF.

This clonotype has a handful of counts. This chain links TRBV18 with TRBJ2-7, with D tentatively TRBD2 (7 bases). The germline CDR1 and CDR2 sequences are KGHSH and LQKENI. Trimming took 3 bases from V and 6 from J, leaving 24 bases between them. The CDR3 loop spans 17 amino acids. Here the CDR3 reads CASSPVSSIGGAAEQYF. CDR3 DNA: TGTGCCAGCTCACCGGTTTCCTCCATTGGGGGGGCGGCCGAGCAGTACTTC.

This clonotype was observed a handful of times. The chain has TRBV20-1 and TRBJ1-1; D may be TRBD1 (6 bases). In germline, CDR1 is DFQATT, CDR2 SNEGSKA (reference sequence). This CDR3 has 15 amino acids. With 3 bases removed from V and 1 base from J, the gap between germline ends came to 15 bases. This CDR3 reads CSARLLRGRNTEAFF. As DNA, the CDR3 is TGCAGTGCTAGGCTCCTCAGGGGTCGGAACACTGAAGCTTTCTTT.

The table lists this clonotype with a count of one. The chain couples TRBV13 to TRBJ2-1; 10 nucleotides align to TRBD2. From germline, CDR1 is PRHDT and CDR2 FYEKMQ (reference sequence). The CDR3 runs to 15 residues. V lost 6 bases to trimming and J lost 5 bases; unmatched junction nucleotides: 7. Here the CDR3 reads CASRIAGGRHNEQFF. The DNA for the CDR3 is TGTGCCAGCAGAATAGCGGGAGGCCGCCACAATGAGCAGTTCTTC.

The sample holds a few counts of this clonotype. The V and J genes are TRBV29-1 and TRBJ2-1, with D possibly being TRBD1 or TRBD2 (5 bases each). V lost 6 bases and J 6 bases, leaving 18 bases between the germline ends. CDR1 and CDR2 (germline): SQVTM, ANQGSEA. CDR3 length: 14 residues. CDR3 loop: CSVKGTDASNEQFF. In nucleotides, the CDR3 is TGCAGCGTCAAGGGGACCGACGCGTCCAATGAGCAGTTCTTC.

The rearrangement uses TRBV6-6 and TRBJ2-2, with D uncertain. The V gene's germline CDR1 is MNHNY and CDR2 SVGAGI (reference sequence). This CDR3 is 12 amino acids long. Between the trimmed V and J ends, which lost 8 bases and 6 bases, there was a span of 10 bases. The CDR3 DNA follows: TGTGCCAGCGCCCCCACCCCCGGGGAGCTGTTTTTT. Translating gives CASAPTPGELFF.

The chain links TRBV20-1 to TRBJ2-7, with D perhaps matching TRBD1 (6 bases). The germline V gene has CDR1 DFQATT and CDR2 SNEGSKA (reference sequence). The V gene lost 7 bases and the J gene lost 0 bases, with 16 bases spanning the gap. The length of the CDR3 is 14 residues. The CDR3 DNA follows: TGCAGTGTCACCTCTCAGGGGAACTCCTACGAGCAGTACTTC. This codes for CSVTSQGNSYEQYF.

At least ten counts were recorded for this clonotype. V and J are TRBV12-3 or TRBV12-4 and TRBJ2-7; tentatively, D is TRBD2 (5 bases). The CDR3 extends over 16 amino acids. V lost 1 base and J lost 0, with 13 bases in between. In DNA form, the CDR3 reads TGTGCCAGCAGTTTAGGGTCGCGGGCCAGCTCCTACGAGCAGTACTTC. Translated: CASSLGSRASSYEQYF.